These T cell receptor beta chains were read from a single sample in a study of T cell changes during pregnancy in multiple sclerosis. Data came from immunoSEQ multiplex PCR; TCRdb stores just in-frame clones and leaves some out. Of more than 10,000 clones detected, almost 90% appear once; the ten largest clones hold around 9%. This sample comprised CD8+ T cells from peripheral blood mononuclear cells, obtained in the first trimester of pregnancy. These receptors all come from a female donor with multiple sclerosis, enrolled in a pregnancy study. Both conserved end residues are part of each CDR3. The D gene is left open where the match is weak. Size values are once, few and many counts, or a class for expanded clones, and some rows have none.

TRBD2 . TRBJ2-1 TRBV6-4 14 TGTGCCAGCAGTGGACTAGCGGGGGGGAATGAGCAGTTCTTC CASSGLAGGNEQFF
. . TRBJ2-1 TRBV27 16 TGTGCCAGCAGTTTATTGGGAATTGGGGCTCAGAATGAGCAGTTCTTC CASSLLGIGAQNEQFF
. . TRBJ1-6 TRBV19 15 TGTGCCAGTAGTATTATGAGCTCCTATAATTCACCCCTCCACTTT CASSIMSSYNSPLHF
. . TRBJ1-1 TRBV6-5 11 TGTGCCAGCAGAGGGGGCACTGAAGCTTTCTTT CASRGGTEAFF
. . TRBJ2-5 TRBV7-2 16 TGTGCCAGCAGCTTAGGCCTGGGCTCAGGTCATGAGACCCAGTACTTC CASSLGLGSGHETQYF
. . TRBJ2-6 TRBV6-1 16 TGTGCCAGCAGTGGGGGCCCATACTCTGGGGCCAACGTCCTGACTTTC CASSGGPYSGANVLTF
. . TRBJ2-7 TRBV19 13 TGTGCCAGTAGCTGGACAGCCACCTACGAGCAGTACTTC CASSWTATYEQYF
TRBD1 . TRBJ2-6 TRBV27 18 TGTGCCAGCAGGCAGACAGGGGGCGGTCCTGGCGGGGCCAACGTCCTGACTTTC CASRQTGGGPGGANVLTF
. . TRBJ2-3 TRBV4-2 18 TGTGCCAGCAGCCCACGGGAAGAGGGGAGGTCTAGCACAGATACGCAGTATTTT CASSPREEGRSSTDTQYF
TRBD1 . TRBJ2-7 TRBV4-1 16 TGCGCCAGCAGCCAAGGGCCGGGACAGGGAACCTACGAGCAGTACTTC CASSQGPGQGTYEQYF
. . TRBJ2-3 TRBV6-1 14 TGTGCCAGCAGTGGCGGGACTGGCCCGGATACGCAGTATTTT CASSGGTGPDTQYF
. . TRBJ2-5 TRBV10-1 13 TGCGCCAGCAGTGGGGAGAACCAAGAGACCCAGTACTTC CASSGENQETQYF
. . TRBJ1-1 TRBV10-3 16 TGTGCCATCAGTGAGCAGCATCAGGGAGGAAACACTGAAGCTTTCTTT CAISEQHQGGNTEAFF
TRBD2 . TRBJ2-1 TRBV6-5 14 TGTGCCAGCAATGGCGGGGGAGCGCACAATGAGCAGTTCTTC CASNGGGAHNEQFF
. . TRBJ2-1 TRBV4-3 17 TGCGCCAGCAGCCAAGATTTCGGAGGAGGTATACTCAATGAGCAGTTCTTC CASSQDFGGGILNEQFF
. once TRBJ1-2 TRBV18 16 TGTGCCAGCTCACTGGGAGGCCAGACGTCAGCCTATGGCTACACCTTC CASSLGGQTSAYGYTF
. . TRBJ2-2 TRBV28 20 TGTGCCAGCAGTTTCCCGCCCCCGGCCTATGTACCCACGGGCACCGGGGAGCTGTTTTTT CASSFPPPAYVPTGTGELFF
. . TRBJ1-1 TRBV27 15 TGTGCCAGCAGTCCTAGGCCGCCCCAGCAAACTGAAGCTTTCTTT CASSPRPPQQTEAFF
TRBD1 . TRBJ1-1 TRBV19 12 TGTGCCAGTCACAGGGGTTACACTGAAGCTTTCTTT CASHRGYTEAFF
. . TRBJ1-1 TRBV19 14 TGTGCCAGTAGTATAGAGGCAGGGCCCACTGAAGCTTTCTTT CASSIEAGPTEAFF
TRBD1 . TRBJ1-1 TRBV29-1 13 TGCAGCGTTGGCACAGGGGGGAGGACTGAAGCTTTCTTT CSVGTGGRTEAFF
. once TRBJ2-7 TRBV5-5 13 TGTGCCAGCAGCTTGGACAGGGCCTACGAGCAGTACTTC CASSLDRAYEQYF
. . TRBJ2-5 TRBV28 17 TGTGCCAGCAGTTTAGGCCCAAGGGGCCGCCTCCAAGAGACCCAGTACTTC CASSLGPRGRLQETQYF
TRBD2 few TRBJ2-1 TRBV6-4 15 TGTGCCAGCAGTGACGCGGGGGGCTCCTACAATGAGCAGTTCTTC CASSDAGGSYNEQFF
TRBD1 . TRBJ2-7 TRBV5-1 15 TGCGCCAGCAGCCTGTCTGACAGGGGGACCCACGAGCAGTACTTC CASSLSDRGTHEQYF
TRBD1 once TRBJ1-3 TRBV4-1 16 TGCGCCAGCAGCCAACCCTACAGGGGGCCAGGAAACACCATATATTTT CASSQPYRGPGNTIYF
TRBD1 . TRBJ1-5 TRBV27 16 TGTGCCAGCAGTCCCCTGGGACAGTATAGCAATCAGCCCCAGCATTTT CASSPLGQYSNQPQHF
. . TRBJ2-7 TRBV7-6 14 TGTGCCAGCAGCTTAGCCCACAGAACCTACGAGCAGTACTTC CASSLAHRTYEQYF
TRBD1 . TRBJ2-1 TRBV19 16 TGTGCCAGTAGTATTTTCGGGACAGTCTCCTACAATGAGCAGTTCTTC CASSIFGTVSYNEQFF
TRBD2 . TRBJ2-7 TRBV29-1 13 TGCAGCGTTGGGGGACTAGAGCCCTACGAGCAGTACTTC CSVGGLEPYEQYF
. . TRBJ1-4 TRBV6-1 13 TGTGCCAGCACTCGGACAGAACATGAAAAACTGTTTTTT CASTRTEHEKLFF
. . TRBJ2-7 TRBV19 13 TGTGCCAGTAGTATGGAGGTAACCTACGAGCAGTACTTC CASSMEVTYEQYF
TRBD1 . TRBJ1-4 TRBV14 16 TGTGCCAGCAGCCAAGCCTCCGGGACAGAGGTTGAAAAACTGTTTTTT CASSQASGTEVEKLFF
TRBD1 few TRBJ2-7 TRBV28 13 TGTGCCAGCATTCGGACAGGGGCCTACGAGCAGTACTTC CASIRTGAYEQYF
. . TRBJ2-7 TRBV19 14 TGTGCCAGTAGTATAGGGGCGGGGACCTACGAGCAGTACTTC CASSIGAGTYEQYF
. . TRBJ2-7 TRBV5-1 14 TGCGCCAGCAGCTTGGAACAGGCACCCTACGAGCAGTACTTC CASSLEQAPYEQYF
TRBD1 few TRBJ2-2 TRBV7-9 14 TGTGCCAGCAGCGATTGGACAGGGACCGGGGAGCTGTTTTTT CASSDWTGTGELFF
. . TRBJ2-7 TRBV6-1 15 TGTGCCAGCAGTGAAGTTGAGGACTTCCGCTACGAGCAGTACTTC CASSEVEDFRYEQYF
. medium-sized TRBJ2-7 TRBV23-1 15 TGCGCCAGCAGTCAATCGGGCAGGGTGGGTAACGAGCAGTACTTC CASSQSGRVGNEQYF
TRBD1 few TRBJ1-1 TRBV18 12 TGTGCCAGCTTAGGGGACAGCGCCGAAGCTTTCTTT CASLGDSAEAFF
TRBD1 . TRBJ2-7 TRBV4-3 16 TGCGCCAGCAGCCAAGATAGGGGGACAGCCTCCTACGAGCAGTACTTC CASSQDRGTASYEQYF
. . TRBJ1-5 TRBV28 14 TGTGCCAGCAGAATAGGAGTTCTCAATCAGCCCCAGCATTTT CASRIGVLNQPQHF
. . TRBJ1-1 TRBV18 13 TGTGCCAGCTCACCCTGGCAGAACACTGAAGCTTTCTTT CASSPWQNTEAFF
. . TRBJ2-7 TRBV6-5 14 TGTGCCAGCAGTTATTTCAGCGGCTCCTACGAGCAGTACTTC CASSYFSGSYEQYF
TRBD1 . TRBJ1-2 TRBV5-1 14 TGCGCCAGCAGCTTCACAGGGGGGGGCTATGGCTACACCTTC CASSFTGGGYGYTF
TRBD2 . TRBJ2-2 TRBV27 16 TGTGCCAGCAGTTCCCTTCTAGCGGGGGGGCTCGGGGAGCTGTTTTTT CASSSLLAGGLGELFF
. . TRBJ1-2 TRBV11-2 12 TGTGCCAGCAGCTTAGGGCTGTTGGGCTACACCTTC CASSLGLLGYTF
. . TRBJ2-1 TRBV10-2 17 TGCGCCAGCAGTGATGAGGGGGGGCCGTGGGTCTACAATGAGCAGTTCTTC CASSDEGGPWVYNEQFF
TRBD1 . TRBJ1-5 TRBV6-5 13 TGTGCCAGCACCACAGGGGGCGGTCAGCCCCAGCATTTT CASTTGGGQPQHF
. . TRBJ2-3 TRBV2 19 TGTGCCAGCAGTGAAGTAGGGCCAGGGTGGGGGGTAGGGACAGATACGCAGTATTTT CASSEVGPGWGVGTDTQYF
. . TRBJ1-1 TRBV7-8 17 TGTGCCAGCAGCCCCTTTCCGGGAGGGCGAATGAACACTGAAGCTTTCTTT CASSPFPGGRMNTEAFF
TRBD2 . TRBJ2-3 TRBV6-4 15 TGTGCCAGCAGTGAAACTAGCGGGGCCACAGATACGCAGTATTTT CASSETSGATDTQYF
. . TRBJ2-7 TRBV19 11 TGTGCCACGACAGATTACTACGAGCAGTACTTC CATTDYYEQYF
TRBD2 . TRBJ2-1 TRBV9 19 TGTGCCAGCAGCGTATCGAGACTAGTGGGGCGGGGGGGATGGAATGAGCAGTTCTTC CASSVSRLVGRGGWNEQFF
TRBD2 few TRBJ2-1 TRBV6-4 15 TGTGCCAGCAGTGAAAGGACTAGCGGGGGGGATGAGCAGTTCTTC CASSERTSGGDEQFF
TRBD1 . TRBJ1-2 TRBV7-9 15 TGTGCCAGCAGCTTCCTGAGGACAGGGAACTATGGCTACACCTTC CASSFLRTGNYGYTF
. . TRBJ1-2 TRBV5-6 13 TGTGCCAGCAGCTTGGCAGGCGACTATGGCTACACCTTC CASSLAGDYGYTF
. . TRBJ2-3 TRBV15 14 TGTGCCACCAGCCCCGGGAAAGAGACCGATACGCAGTATTTT CATSPGKETDTQYF
TRBD1 few TRBJ1-2 TRBV4-3 14 TGCGCCAGCAGCCCGGACAGGGGGCGCGACGGCTACACCTTC CASSPDRGRDGYTF
TRBD1 . TRBJ2-3 TRBV7-9 16 TGTGCCAGCAGCTTACCAGGGGGCGCGGGCACAGATACGCAGTATTTT CASSLPGGAGTDTQYF